The rows below give T cell receptor beta chains drawn from one sample of a study of cytomegalovirus exposure and HLA in healthy donors. Sequencing used immunoSEQ multiplex PCR; TCRdb keeps in-frame clones, though not all of them. The sample contains more than 100,000 clones, 50% to 75% of which appear only once. Sequenced sample: PBMCs. These receptors came from a woman between 40 and 55 years old in good health and CMV-seronegative. Both conserved end residues are part of each CDR3. The D gene is left open where the match is weak. The size entry is marked missing in some rows and otherwise reads once, few, many or a size class.

j_call | v_call | clone_size | d_call | cdr3_aa | cdr3_nt
TRBJ2-1 | TRBV30 | once | TRBD2 | CAWRTTSGGLDNEQFF | TGTGCCTGGAGGACCACTAGCGGGGGATTAGACAATGAGCAGTTCTTC
TRBJ1-5 | TRBV4-1 | . | . | CASSQDTGPNQPQHF | TGCGCCAGCAGCCAAGATACAGGCCCCAATCAGCCCCAGCATTTT
TRBJ2-4 | TRBV9 | few | TRBD1 | CASSAGTGANIQYF | TGTGCCAGCAGCGCCGGGACAGGGGCAAACATTCAGTACTTC
TRBJ2-3 | TRBV4-2 | . | TRBD2 | CASSQDWGLAADTQYF | TGTGCCAGCAGCCAAGATTGGGGACTAGCGGCAGATACGCAGTATTTT
TRBJ2-5 | TRBV2 | . | TRBD2 | CASSESALAGRQGAQYF | TGTGCCAGCAGTGAGAGCGCGCTAGCGGGGAGGCAGGGTGCCCAGTACTTC
TRBJ2-3 | TRBV29-1 | . | TRBD2 | CSVATSGFTDTQYF | TGCAGCGTTGCGACTAGCGGTTTTACAGATACGCAGTATTTT
TRBJ1-1 | TRBV4-1 | . | . | CASSQGPEAFF | TGCGCCAGCAGCCAAGGGCCTGAAGCTTTCTTT
TRBJ2-4 | TRBV5-1 | . | . | CASSSPDTAKNIQYF | TGCGCCAGCAGCTCCCCCGACACAGCCAAAAACATTCAGTACTTC
TRBJ2-2 | TRBV5-1 | . | . | CASSLSQANTGELFF | TGCGCCAGCAGCTTGAGCCAGGCAAACACCGGGGAGCTGTTTTTT
TRBJ2-2 | TRBV5-1 | once | . | CASKRGATGELFF | TGCGCCAGCAAACGGGGGGCCACCGGGGAGCTGTTTTTT
TRBJ1-5 | TRBV5-1 | . | . | CASSLEGLNQPQHF | TGCGCCAGCAGCTTGGAGGGACTCAATCAGCCCCAGCATTTT
TRBJ1-1 | TRBV7-2 | . | . | CASSLSWAGVTEAFF | TGTGCCAGCAGCTTATCTTGGGCCGGGGTGACTGAAGCTTTCTTT
TRBJ1-1 | TRBV6-5 | . | . | CASSYSGSRRDTEAFF | TGTGCCAGCAGTTACTCGGGAAGCCGGAGGGACACTGAAGCTTTCTTT
TRBJ2-1 | TRBV28 | . | . | CASSLRGEQFF | TGTGCCAGCAGTTTACGGGGGGAGCAGTTCTTC
TRBJ2-3 | TRBV27 | . | . | CASSPLTGKDTQYF | TGTGCCAGCAGTCCGCTGACCGGGAAGGATACGCAGTATTTT
TRBJ2-6 | TRBV5-4 | . | . | CASSAQGADGANVLTF | TGTGCCAGCAGCGCCCAGGGCGCCGATGGGGCCAACGTCCTGACTTTC
TRBJ2-1 | TRBV5-4 | . | TRBD2 | CASSFWNGGTINEQFF | TGTGCCAGCAGCTTTTGGAATGGCGGGACTATCAATGAGCAGTTCTTC
TRBJ1-1 | TRBV29-1 | . | TRBD1 | CSVVGAGGNTEAFF | TGCAGCGTTGTAGGAGCAGGGGGGAACACTGAAGCTTTCTTT
TRBJ1-4 | TRBV30 | . | TRBD1 | CAWRVAGGGGEKLFF | TGTGCCTGGAGGGTGGCAGGGGGCGGGGGAGAAAAACTGTTTTTT
TRBJ2-5 | TRBV6-5 | . | TRBD2 | CASGSGGTLWTQYF | TGTGCCAGCGGCAGCGGGGGCACTCTGTGGACCCAGTACTTC
TRBJ1-5 | TRBV4-3 | . | . | CASSQDATPYSNQPQHF | TGCGCCAGCAGCCAAGATGCGACACCGTATAGCAATCAGCCCCAGCATTTT
TRBJ1-3 | TRBV6-4 | once | TRBD1 | CASSWTGASGNTIYF | TGTGCCAGCAGCTGGACAGGTGCTTCTGGAAACACCATATATTTT
TRBJ1-2 | TRBV6-6 | . | . | CASTLQREANGYTF | TGTGCCAGCACCCTCCAAAGGGAGGCTAATGGCTACACCTTC
TRBJ2-6 | TRBV5-1 | . | . | CASSLGGGSGANVLTF | TGCGCCAGCAGCTTGGGAGGCGGCTCTGGGGCCAACGTCCTGACTTTC
TRBJ2-7 | TRBV13 | . | . | CASSFPERGEQYF | TGTGCCAGCAGCTTCCCCGAGCGTGGCGAGCAGTACTTC
TRBJ1-3 | TRBV11-2 | . | TRBD1 | CASSLPTGAGNTIYF | TGTGCCAGCAGCCTCCCCACAGGGGCCGGAAACACCATATATTTT
TRBJ1-5 | TRBV28 | . | . | CASSLVPPQPQHF | TGTGCCAGCAGTTTAGTTCCCCCACAGCCCCAGCATTTT
TRBJ2-7 | TRBV6-1 | . | TRBD1 | CASTQPGGEYEQYF | TGTGCCAGCACCCAGCCAGGGGGTGAATACGAGCAGTACTTC
TRBJ2-1 | TRBV5-4 | . | . | CASTPDRFSYNEQFF | TGTGCCAGCACCCCCGACAGGTTCTCCTACAATGAGCAGTTCTTC
TRBJ1-2 | TRBV10-3 | few | TRBD1 | CAISEVEGQSYGYTF | TGTGCCATCAGTGAGGTAGAGGGACAGAGCTATGGCTACACCTTC
TRBJ2-4 | TRBV11-2 | . | . | CATRNLGVNIQYF | TGTGCCACCCGGAATCTAGGGGTAAACATTCAGTACTTC
TRBJ1-5 | TRBV28 | few | TRBD1 | CASSIDRGHQPQHF | TGTGCCAGCAGCATCGACAGGGGGCATCAGCCCCAGCATTTT
TRBJ1-2 | TRBV6-5 | . | . | CASREHNRVYGYTF | TGTGCCAGCAGGGAACATAACAGGGTCTATGGCTACACCTTC
TRBJ1-6 | TRBV4-2 | . | TRBD1 | CASSPKDRGDNSPLHF | TGTGCCAGCAGCCCGAAGGACAGGGGGGATAATTCACCCCTCCACTTT
TRBJ2-1 | TRBV9 | few | TRBD1 | CASSGGQVNNEQFF | TGTGCCAGCAGCGGGGGACAGGTCAACAATGAGCAGTTCTTC
TRBJ1-2 | TRBV2 | once | . | CASSPRIRTSNYGYTF | TGTGCCAGCAGCCCCCGAATCCGCACTTCCAACTATGGCTACACCTTC
TRBJ2-7 | TRBV9 | . | TRBD2 | CASSVGGSYEQYF | TGTGCCAGCAGCGTCGGGGGGAGCTACGAGCAGTACTTC
TRBJ2-7 | TRBV29-1 | . | . | CSVVQGIAYEQYF | TGCAGCGTTGTTCAGGGGATAGCCTACGAGCAGTACTTC
TRBJ2-7 | TRBV5-1 | few | . | CASSLSVGFADLYEQYF | TGCGCCAGCAGCTTGAGTGTCGGATTTGCGGATCTCTACGAGCAGTACTTC
TRBJ1-4 | TRBV4-1 | . | . | CASSPVAGQLFF | TGCGCCAGCAGCCCCGTAGCGGGACAACTGTTTTTT
TRBJ1-5 | TRBV2 | . | . | CASSVLFQPQHF | TGTGCCAGCAGTGTTTTATTTCAGCCCCAGCATTTT
TRBJ1-2 | TRBV7-2 | . | . | CASSRDNYGYTF | TGTGCCAGCAGCCGGGATAACTATGGCTACACCTTC
TRBJ1-4 | TRBV7-2 | few | . | CASSLVAGEKLFF | TGTGCCAGCAGCTTAGTAGCGGGTGAAAAACTGTTTTTT
TRBJ1-5 | TRBV28 | few | TRBD1 | CASSLEGGRTGSFSNQPQHF | TGTGCCAGCAGTTTGGAAGGGGGACGGACAGGGTCGTTTAGCAATCAGCCCCAGCATTTT
TRBJ2-3 | TRBV28 | . | TRBD2 | CASSVAGGPTDTQYF | TGTGCCAGCAGTGTAGCGGGGGGGCCCACAGATACGCAGTATTTT
TRBJ1-6 | TRBV5-6 | . | TRBD1 | CASSPGTGPIPLHF | TGTGCCAGCAGCCCCGGGACAGGGCCGATTCCCCTCCACTTT
TRBJ2-1 | TRBV5-6 | . | TRBD2 | CASSLPIGREGNEQFF | TGTGCCAGCAGCTTGCCCATCGGGAGGGAAGGCAATGAGCAGTTCTTC
TRBJ1-2 | TRBV18 | . | . | CASSPAAGVGYTF | TGTGCCAGCTCACCGGCGGCGGGCGTCGGCTACACCTTC
TRBJ1-2 | TRBV5-1 | . | . | CASSPGGAGIGYTF | TGCGCCAGCAGCCCGGGGGGCGCAGGGATAGGCTACACCTTC
TRBJ1-2 | TRBV5-6 | . | TRBD1 | CASGLDRGYGYTF | TGTGCCAGCGGCCTGGACAGGGGATATGGCTACACCTTC
TRBJ2-3 | TRBV5-4 | . | TRBD2 | CASGDKAGGPSSTDTQYF | TGTGCCAGCGGGGATAAAGCGGGGGGGCCGTCTAGCACAGATACGCAGTATTTT